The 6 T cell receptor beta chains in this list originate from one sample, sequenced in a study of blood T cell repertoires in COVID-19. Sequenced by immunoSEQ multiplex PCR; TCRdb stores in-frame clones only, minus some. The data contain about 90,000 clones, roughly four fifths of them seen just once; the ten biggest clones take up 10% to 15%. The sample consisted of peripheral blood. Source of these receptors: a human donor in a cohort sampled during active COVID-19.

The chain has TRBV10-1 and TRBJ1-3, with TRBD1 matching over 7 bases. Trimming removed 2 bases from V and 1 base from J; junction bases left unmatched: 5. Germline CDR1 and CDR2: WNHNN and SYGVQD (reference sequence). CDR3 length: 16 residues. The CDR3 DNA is TGCGCCAGCAGTGAGCGAACAGGGGTATCTGGAAACACCATATATTTT. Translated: CASSERTGVSGNTIYF.

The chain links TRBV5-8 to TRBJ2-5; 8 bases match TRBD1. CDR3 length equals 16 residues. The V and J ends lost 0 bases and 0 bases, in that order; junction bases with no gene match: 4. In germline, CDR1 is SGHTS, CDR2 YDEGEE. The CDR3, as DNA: TGTGCCAGCAGCTTGGGGTCAGGGGGCTACCAAGAGACCCAGTACTTC. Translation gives CASSLGSGGYQETQYF.

The CDR3 DNA is TGTGCCAGCAGTGATAGCCAGGGCGGACATCAGCCCCAGCATTTT. This encodes CASSDSQGGHQPQHF. The J gene is TRBJ1-5, the V gene TRBV2, with D possibly matching TRBD1 (5 bases). The CDR3 is 15 residues long. Trimming shortened V by 3 bases and J by 5 bases, and 14 bases separated the two germline ends. Germline CDR1 is SNHLY and CDR2 is FYNNEI.

The CDR3 nucleotides are TGTGCCAGCAGCTTTCCCCCGGGGGACACAGATACGCAGTATTTT. It specifies CASSFPPGDTDTQYF. V is TRBV7-9 and J is TRBJ2-3, with D perhaps TRBD2 (6 bases). CDR3 size: 15 residues. The germline V and J ends were trimmed by 3 bases and 2 bases, with 12 bases remaining between them. Germline V gene sequence: CDR1 SEHNR, CDR2 FQNEAQ (reference sequence).

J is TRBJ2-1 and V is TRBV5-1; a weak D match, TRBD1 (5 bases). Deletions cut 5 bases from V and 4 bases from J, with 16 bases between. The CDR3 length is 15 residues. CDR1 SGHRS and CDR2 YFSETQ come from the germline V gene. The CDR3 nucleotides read TGCGCCAGCAGTCATGGGGCTCAAGGGTACAATGAGCAGTTCTTC. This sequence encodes CASSHGAQGYNEQFF.

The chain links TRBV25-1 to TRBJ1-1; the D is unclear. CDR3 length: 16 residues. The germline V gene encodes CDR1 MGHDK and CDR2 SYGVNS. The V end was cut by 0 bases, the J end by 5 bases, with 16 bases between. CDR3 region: CASSEYARGGLTEAFF. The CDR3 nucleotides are TGTGCCAGCAGTGAATACGCAAGAGGAGGGCTTACTGAAGCTTTCTTT.